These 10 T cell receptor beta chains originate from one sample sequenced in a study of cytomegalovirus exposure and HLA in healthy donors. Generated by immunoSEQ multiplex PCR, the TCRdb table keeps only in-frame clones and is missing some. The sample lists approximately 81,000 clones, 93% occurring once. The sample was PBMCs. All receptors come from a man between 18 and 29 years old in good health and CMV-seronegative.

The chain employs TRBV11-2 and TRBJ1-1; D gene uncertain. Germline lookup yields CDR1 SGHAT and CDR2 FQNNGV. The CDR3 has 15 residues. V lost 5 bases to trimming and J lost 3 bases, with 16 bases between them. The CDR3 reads CASSPLVGVHTEAFF. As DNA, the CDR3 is TGTGCCAGCAGCCCCCTCGTCGGAGTACACACTGAAGCTTTCTTT.

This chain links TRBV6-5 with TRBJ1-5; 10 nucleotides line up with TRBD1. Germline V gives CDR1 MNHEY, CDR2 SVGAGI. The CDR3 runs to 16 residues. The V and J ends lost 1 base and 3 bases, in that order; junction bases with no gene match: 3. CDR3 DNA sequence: TGTGCCAGCAGTTACTATGGGACAGGGGTCAATCAGCCCCAGCATTTT. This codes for CASSYYGTGVNQPQHF.

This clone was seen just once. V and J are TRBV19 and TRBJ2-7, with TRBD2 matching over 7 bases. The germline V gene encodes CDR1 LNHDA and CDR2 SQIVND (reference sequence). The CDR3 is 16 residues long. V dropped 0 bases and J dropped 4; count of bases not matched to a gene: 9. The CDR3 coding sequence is TGTGCCAGTAGTATAGAAGGCGGGAGCTTAGGGTACGAGCAGTACTTC. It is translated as CASSIEGGSLGYEQYF.

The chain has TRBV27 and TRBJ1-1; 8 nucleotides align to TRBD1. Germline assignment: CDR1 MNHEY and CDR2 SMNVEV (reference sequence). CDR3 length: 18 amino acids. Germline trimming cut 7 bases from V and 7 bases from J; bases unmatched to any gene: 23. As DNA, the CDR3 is TGTGCCAGCAAGGGGTTGGTAAGGCGCAGGGGGCTGGAAGATGAAGCTTTCTTT. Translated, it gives CASKGLVRRRGLEDEAFF.

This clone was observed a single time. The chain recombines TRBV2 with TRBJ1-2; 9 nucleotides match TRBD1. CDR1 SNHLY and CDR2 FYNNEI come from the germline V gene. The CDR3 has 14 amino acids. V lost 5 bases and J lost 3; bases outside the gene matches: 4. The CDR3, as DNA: TGTGCCAGCAGTTGGACAGGGGATCACTATGGCTACACCTTC. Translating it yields CASSWTGDHYGYTF.

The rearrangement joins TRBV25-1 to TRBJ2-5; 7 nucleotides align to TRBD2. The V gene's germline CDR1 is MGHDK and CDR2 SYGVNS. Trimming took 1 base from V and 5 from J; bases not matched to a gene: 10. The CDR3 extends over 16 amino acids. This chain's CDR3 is CASSELAQGGWETQYF. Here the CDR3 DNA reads TGTGCCAGCAGTGAATTAGCCCAGGGAGGGTGGGAGACCCAGTACTTC.

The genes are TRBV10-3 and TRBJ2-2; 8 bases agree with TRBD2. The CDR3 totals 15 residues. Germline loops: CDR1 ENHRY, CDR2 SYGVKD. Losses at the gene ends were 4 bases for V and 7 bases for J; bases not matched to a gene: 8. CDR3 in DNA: TGTGCCATCAGTGGCACGGGAGGGCCTGGCGGGGAGCTGTTTTTT. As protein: CAISGTGGPGGELFF.

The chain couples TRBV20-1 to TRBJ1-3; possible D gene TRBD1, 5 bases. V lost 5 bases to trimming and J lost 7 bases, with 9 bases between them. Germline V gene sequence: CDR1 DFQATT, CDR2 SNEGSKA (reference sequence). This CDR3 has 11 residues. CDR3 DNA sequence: TGCAGTGCTGGCCAGGGTAACACCATATATTTT. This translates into CSAGQGNTIYF.

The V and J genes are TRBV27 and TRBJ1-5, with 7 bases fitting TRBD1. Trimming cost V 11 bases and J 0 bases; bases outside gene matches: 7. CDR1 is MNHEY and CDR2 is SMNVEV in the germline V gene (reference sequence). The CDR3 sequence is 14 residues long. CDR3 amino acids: CAVRTGDSNQPQHF. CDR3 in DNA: TGTGCCGTACGTACAGGGGATAGCAATCAGCCCCAGCATTTT.

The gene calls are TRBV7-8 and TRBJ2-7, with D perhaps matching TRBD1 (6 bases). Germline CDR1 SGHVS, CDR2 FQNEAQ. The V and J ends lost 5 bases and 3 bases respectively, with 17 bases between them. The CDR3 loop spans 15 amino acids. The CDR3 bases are TGTGCCAGCAGCCCAACCCCAGGGGTGGGCTACGAGCAGTACTTC. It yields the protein CASSPTPGVGYEQYF.